This T cell receptor beta chain is drawn from a study of CD8 T cells in Susac syndrome. Reverse transcription of about 0.5 to 1 ug RNA used random hexamers. TCRdb re-derived calls from the immunoSEQ multiplex PCR reads in MiXCR, one entry per CDR3 protein. The sample has approximately 160,000 distinct CDR3 sequences; approximately 93% are singletons. V gave up 1 base and J gave up 1 base, with 7 bases separating them. The germline CDR1 and CDR2 sequences are SGHDN and FVKESK. The CDR3 extends over 14 amino acids. The sequencing input was CD4+ T cells from PBMCs. The rearrangement joins TRBV14 to TRBJ2-5; TRBD1 might be the D (6 bases). The TCR originated in a human donor with multiple sclerosis. The CDR3 loop is CASSQAGAQETQYF. In DNA form, the CDR3 reads TGTGCCAGCAGCCAAGCAGGGGCCCAAGAGACCCAGTACTTC.